Described below is a single T cell receptor beta chain sequence and its context. Germline values: CDR1 GTSNPN, CDR2 SVGIG (reference sequence). The trim removed 7 bases at V and 4 bases at J, leaving 16 bases unmatched. The CDR3 is 16 amino acids. Original analysis: Amplification of reference gene primers was used by the study to estimate nucleated cell counts. The assay was immunoSEQ multiplex PCR, and TCRdb's table has in-frame clones only and misses some. V and J calls and clone size are those listed in that table; D and trimming were worked out from the DNA. Among 210,000 or so clones, 70% to 90% were seen once, and the ten largest hold about 12%. The source of the sample is a study of blood T cell repertoires in COVID-19.

This receptor was obtained from a woman aged 18-35 years who had recovered from COVID-19. The genes are TRBV30 and TRBJ2-3, with 8 nucleotides matching TRBD1. The source material was peripheral blood. CDR3 DNA sequence: TGTGCCTCTGGACCCCCCGCAGGGGGCTATGCAGATACGCAGTATTTT. It specifies CASGPPAGGYADTQYF.